A selection of T cell receptor beta chains follows, all from one sample in a study of T cells after yellow fever vaccination. TCRdb reanalysed the 5' RACE reads using MiXCR and keeps one entry per CDR3 protein. The data hold about 580,000 distinct CDR3 sequences, with roughly a sixth observed a single time. The sample consisted of PBMCs, taken more than 4 days after the first yellow fever vaccination. All receptors derive from a young man who received the YFV17D yellow fever vaccine. Both conserved end residues are part of each CDR3. The order of the fields is D gene, clone size, V gene, J gene, CDR3 DNA, CDR3 protein. The D gene is left open where the match is weak. The size of a clone is reported for some rows only, either as once, few or many, or as a class for expanded clones.

D gene: TRBD1
clone size: many
V gene: TRBV12-3/TRBV12-4
J gene: TRBJ1-2
CDR3 DNA: TGTGCCAGCAGTTTAACAGGGGGAGTAGCTAACTATGGCTACACCTTC
CDR3 protein: CASSLTGGVANYGYTF

D gene: -
clone size: few
V gene: TRBV19
J gene: TRBJ2-5
CDR3 DNA: TGTGCCAGTAGCCCGGGATGGAAGACCCAGTACTTC
CDR3 protein: CASSPGWKTQYF

D gene: TRBD1
clone size: few
V gene: TRBV5-1
J gene: TRBJ2-5
CDR3 DNA: TGCGCCAGCAGCTTACAGGGGGACCAAGAGACCCAGTACTTC
CDR3 protein: CASSLQGDQETQYF

D gene: -
clone size: -
V gene: TRBV5-1
J gene: TRBJ1-1
CDR3 DNA: TGCGCCAGCAGCTCCCGACAGGACCGGAACACTGAAGCTTTCTTT
CDR3 protein: CASSSRQDRNTEAFF

D gene: -
clone size: -
V gene: TRBV7-9
J gene: TRBJ2-1
CDR3 DNA: TGTGCCAGCAACACACAGGGACCCAATTACAATGAGCAGTTCTTC
CDR3 protein: CASNTQGPNYNEQFF

D gene: -
clone size: few
V gene: TRBV5-1
J gene: TRBJ2-1
CDR3 DNA: TGCGCCAGCAGCTGGGCAGCGCGGATACAGGGTTTTCCAGCTTCGAATGAGCAGTTCTTC
CDR3 protein: CASSWAARIQGFPASNEQFF

D gene: TRBD1
clone size: -
V gene: TRBV12-3/TRBV12-4
J gene: TRBJ2-3
CDR3 DNA: TGTGCCAGCAGTTCAGACAGGGGGGGTCGCCCAGATACGCAGTATTTT
CDR3 protein: CASSSDRGGRPDTQYF

D gene: -
clone size: few
V gene: TRBV18
J gene: TRBJ1-4
CDR3 DNA: TGTGCCAGCTCCCGGAGTGTTGATGAAAAACTGTTTTTT
CDR3 protein: CASSRSVDEKLFF

D gene: -
clone size: few
V gene: TRBV5-6
J gene: TRBJ2-5
CDR3 DNA: TGTGCCAGCAGCTTGTGGCGATTCGGGGAAGAGACCCAGTACTTC
CDR3 protein: CASSLWRFGEETQYF

D gene: TRBD2
clone size: -
V gene: TRBV27
J gene: TRBJ2-5
CDR3 DNA: TGTGCCAGCGGCTTGACTAGCGGGGTAGTTAAGACCCAGTACTTC
CDR3 protein: CASGLTSGVVKTQYF

D gene: -
clone size: few
V gene: TRBV18
J gene: TRBJ1-1
CDR3 DNA: TGTGCCAGCTCGGGGGAGCAGAACACTGAAGCTTTCTTT
CDR3 protein: CASSGEQNTEAFF

D gene: TRBD1
clone size: -
V gene: TRBV5-1
J gene: TRBJ2-1
CDR3 DNA: TGCGCCAGCAGCCCTCGACAGGGATTCAATGAGCAGTTCTTC
CDR3 protein: CASSPRQGFNEQFF

D gene: -
clone size: once
V gene: TRBV7-3
J gene: TRBJ2-3
CDR3 DNA: TGTGCCAGCAGCTTACGTCCGGGGGCCACAGATACGCAGTATTTT
CDR3 protein: CASSLRPGATDTQYF

D gene: TRBD2
clone size: few
V gene: TRBV7-3
J gene: TRBJ2-7
CDR3 DNA: TGTGCCAGCAGCTGGTCGGGGGGCTACGAGCAGTACTTC
CDR3 protein: CASSWSGGYEQYF

D gene: TRBD2
clone size: few
V gene: TRBV19
J gene: TRBJ2-3
CDR3 DNA: TGTGCCAGTAGAGCGGGGATTGGCACAGATACGCAGTATTTT
CDR3 protein: CASRAGIGTDTQYF

D gene: TRBD2
clone size: -
V gene: TRBV7-2
J gene: TRBJ2-2
CDR3 DNA: TGTGCCAGCAGCTTCAGGCGGGGGGACACCGGGGAGCTGTTTTTT
CDR3 protein: CASSFRRGDTGELFF

D gene: -
clone size: -
V gene: TRBV20-1
J gene: TRBJ1-5
CDR3 DNA: TGCAGTGCTCCGCGGGCCGGTTCCAATCAGCCCCAGCATTTT
CDR3 protein: CSAPRAGSNQPQHF

D gene: -
clone size: -
V gene: TRBV7-8
J gene: TRBJ1-5
CDR3 DNA: TGTGCCAGCAGCTTAACCGGAGGGGGTCGGCAGCCCCAGCATTTT
CDR3 protein: CASSLTGGGRQPQHF

D gene: -
clone size: -
V gene: TRBV6-1
J gene: TRBJ1-1
CDR3 DNA: TGTGCCAGCCGGGGAACAGGGCTGAACACTGAAGCTTTCTTT
CDR3 protein: CASRGTGLNTEAFF

D gene: TRBD2
clone size: -
V gene: TRBV5-1
J gene: TRBJ2-2
CDR3 DNA: TGCGCCAGCAGCTCCGCGGGGGTGGTATCCGGGGAGCTGTTTTTT
CDR3 protein: CASSSAGVVSGELFF

D gene: -
clone size: -
V gene: TRBV12-5
J gene: TRBJ1-1
CDR3 DNA: TGTGCTAGTGGTTTCACCAGGGTTAGGAGCACTGAAGCTTTCTTT
CDR3 protein: CASGFTRVRSTEAFF

D gene: -
clone size: few
V gene: TRBV7-2
J gene: TRBJ1-4
CDR3 DNA: TGTGCCAGCAGCTTATACGGAGAGATCTCAACTAATGAAAAACTGTTTTTT
CDR3 protein: CASSLYGEISTNEKLFF

D gene: -
clone size: many
V gene: TRBV28
J gene: TRBJ2-4
CDR3 DNA: TGTGCCAGCAGTTTCATCCTAAACGGCGACATTCAGTACTTC
CDR3 protein: CASSFILNGDIQYF

D gene: -
clone size: -
V gene: TRBV5-1
J gene: TRBJ2-2
CDR3 DNA: TGCGCCAGCAGCTTTGGGTCCACGCCTCCTGGGGAGCTGTTTTTT
CDR3 protein: CASSFGSTPPGELFF

D gene: TRBD1
clone size: few
V gene: TRBV10-1
J gene: TRBJ2-1
CDR3 DNA: TGCGCCAGCAGTGGGACAGGGGGCCGGATGGGGCAGTTCTTC
CDR3 protein: CASSGTGGRMGQFF

D gene: -
clone size: -
V gene: TRBV12-3/TRBV12-4
J gene: TRBJ2-7
CDR3 DNA: TGTGCCAGCAGTCGGGGGTCGAGGTCCTACGAGCAGTACTTC
CDR3 protein: CASSRGSRSYEQYF

D gene: -
clone size: few
V gene: TRBV20-1
J gene: TRBJ2-7
CDR3 DNA: TGCAGTGCTGACAATCCGGGACTTTCCTACGAGCAGTACTTC
CDR3 protein: CSADNPGLSYEQYF

D gene: TRBD2
clone size: few
V gene: TRBV12-3/TRBV12-4
J gene: TRBJ2-3
CDR3 DNA: TGTGCCAGCAGTCTCACGGGGGGGGCCGCAGATACGCAGTATTTT
CDR3 protein: CASSLTGGAADTQYF

D gene: TRBD1
clone size: many
V gene: TRBV5-4
J gene: TRBJ1-1
CDR3 DNA: TGTGCCAGCAGCTCCCTCGCCAGGGGGAGGAACACTGAAGCTTTCTTT
CDR3 protein: CASSSLARGRNTEAFF

D gene: -
clone size: few
V gene: TRBV29-1
J gene: TRBJ2-5
CDR3 DNA: TGCAGCGTTGATCTGGGTCTCGGGGAGACCCAGTACTTC
CDR3 protein: CSVDLGLGETQYF

D gene: TRBD1
clone size: many
V gene: TRBV28
J gene: TRBJ2-1
CDR3 DNA: TGTGCCAGCAGTTCTCCCACAGGGGGCGCCTACAATGAGCAGTTCTTC
CDR3 protein: CASSSPTGGAYNEQFF